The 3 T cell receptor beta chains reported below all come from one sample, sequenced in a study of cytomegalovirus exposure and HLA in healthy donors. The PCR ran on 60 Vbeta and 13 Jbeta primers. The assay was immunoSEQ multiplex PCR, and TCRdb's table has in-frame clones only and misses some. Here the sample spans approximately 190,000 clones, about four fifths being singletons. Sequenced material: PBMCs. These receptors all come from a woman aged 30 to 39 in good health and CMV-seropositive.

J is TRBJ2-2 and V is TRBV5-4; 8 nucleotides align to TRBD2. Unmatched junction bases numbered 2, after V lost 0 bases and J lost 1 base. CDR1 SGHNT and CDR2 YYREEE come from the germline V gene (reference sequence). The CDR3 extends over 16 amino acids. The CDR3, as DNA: TGTGCCAGCAGCTTGGCGCGGGGGGAGAACACCGGGGAGCTGTTTTTT. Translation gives CASSLARGENTGELFF. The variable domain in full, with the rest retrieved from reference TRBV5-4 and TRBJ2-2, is ETGVTQSPTHLIKTRGQQVTLRCSSQSGHNTVSWYQQALGQGPQFIFQYYREEENGRGNFPPRFSGLQFPNYSSELNVNALELDDSALYLCASSLARGENTGELFFGEGSRLTVL.

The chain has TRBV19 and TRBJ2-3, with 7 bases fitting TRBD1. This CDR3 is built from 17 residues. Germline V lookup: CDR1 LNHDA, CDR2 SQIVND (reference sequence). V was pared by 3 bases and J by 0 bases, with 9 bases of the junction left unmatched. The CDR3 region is CASSIGLKGASTDTQYF. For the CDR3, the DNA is TGTGCCAGTAGTATTGGTCTGAAGGGGGCTAGCACAGATACGCAGTATTTT.

The CDR3, as DNA: TGTGCCAGTAGTCCTGGGACTAGCGGGAGTGGCAACACAGATACGCAGTATTTT. This translates into CASSPGTSGSGNTDTQYF. The chain joins TRBV19 to TRBJ2-3; TRBD2 aligns across 14 bases. This CDR3 region has 18 residues. Trimming cost V 5 bases and J 2 bases; bases outside gene matches: 9. Germline CDR1 and CDR2: LNHDA and SQIVND (reference sequence).